The 30 T cell receptor beta chains given below trace back to one sample, sequenced in a study of T cell responses to AZD1222 COVID-19 vaccine. The table came from immunoSEQ multiplex PCR; TCRdb's copy has only in-frame clones and leaves some out. The data show about 120,000 clones, with around 90% seen just once and just over 2.5% held by the top ten. Sequencing used peripheral blood, obtained 28 days after the second AZD1222 dose. The receptors were gathered from an adult who received the AZD1222 COVID-19 vaccine.

This chain links TRBV15 with TRBJ1-5; 9 nucleotides match TRBD1. CDR3 size: 16 residues. Germline-derived CDR1 and CDR2 are LNHNV and YYDKDF (reference sequence). V shed 1 base and J 7 bases; nucleotides not matched to a gene: 8. CDR3 sequence (DNA): TGTGCCACCAGCAGAGGGAACAGGGGGCTTTGGCAGCCCCAGCATTTT. This gives the protein CATSRGNRGLWQPQHF. The full variable domain, with the rest looked up from reference TRBV15 and TRBJ1-5, is DAMVIQNPRYQVTQFGKPVTLSCSQTLNHNVMYWYQQKSSQAPKLLFHYYDKDFNNEADTPDNFQSRRPNTSFCFLDIRSPGLGDTAMYLCATSRGNRGLWQPQHFGDGTRLSIL.

The chain is built from TRBV11-3 and TRBJ2-5; 9 bases agree with TRBD1. Germline CDR1 SGHNT, CDR2 YENEEA. The ends lost 1 base at V and 5 bases at J; junction bases unmatched: 8. There are 16 residues in the CDR3. The CDR3 here is CASSLAGGQGEETQYF. The CDR3 DNA follows: TGTGCCAGCAGCTTAGCAGGGGGACAGGGCGAGGAGACCCAGTACTTC.

The CDR3 DNA reads TGTGCCAGCAGCTTGTATAGGGGGCGGAATCAGCCCCAGCATTTT. It encodes CASSLYRGRNQPQHF. The chain has TRBV5-6 and TRBJ1-5, with 7 bases identical to TRBD1. This CDR3 contains 15 residues. Trimming at V came to 1 base and at J to 4 bases, leaving 5 bases not matched to a gene. Germline loops: CDR1 SGHDT, CDR2 YYEEEE. The entire variable domain, with the rest obtained from reference TRBV5-6 and TRBJ1-5, is as follows: DAGVTQSPTHLIKTRGQQVTLRCSPKSGHDTVSWYQQALGQGPQFIFQYYEEEERQRGNFPDRFSGHQFPNYSSELNVNALLLGDSALYLCASSLYRGRNQPQHFGDGTRLSIL.

The chain links TRBV7-2 to TRBJ1-2, with D uncertain. Trimming cost V 4 bases and J 8 bases, with 20 bases left between them. Germline V gene sequence: CDR1 SGHTA, CDR2 FQGNSA. This CDR3 is built from 15 residues. The CDR3 protein is CASSSIVGKSGGYTF. CDR3 nucleotides: TGTGCCAGCAGCTCTATTGTTGGCAAATCGGGGGGCTACACCTTC.

The rearrangement uses TRBV19 and TRBJ1-2; no clear D gene. CDR3 length equals 15 residues. V was pared by 2 bases and J by 7 bases, with 17 bases between. Germline lookup yields CDR1 LNHDA and CDR2 SQIVND (reference sequence). The DNA of the CDR3 is TGTGCCAGTAGTATAATGGTTGTCTCCTCGGGTGGCTACACCTTC. This translates into CASSIMVVSSGGYTF.

The gene calls are TRBV5-8 and TRBJ1-1, with a possible D match to TRBD1 (5 bases). Germline assignment: CDR1 SGHTS and CDR2 YDEGEE. Trimming cost V 5 bases and J 11 bases, with 16 bases left between them. CDR3 length: 12 residues. As DNA, the CDR3 is TGTGCCAGCAGGATGTCCCCAGGGCGTGCTTTCTTT. Translation gives CASRMSPGRAFF.

This clone came up once. The chain couples TRBV4-2 to TRBJ2-1; 9 nucleotides agree with TRBD2. Trimming at V came to 0 bases and at J to 3 bases, leaving 3 bases not matched to a gene. The CDR3 loop spans 16 amino acids. Germline V CDR1 and CDR2: LGHNA, YNFKEQ. The DNA of the CDR3 is TGTGCCAGCAGCCAAGATAGTAGCGGGGGCTACAATGAGCAGTTCTTC. Translated: CASSQDSSGGYNEQFF.

The chain has TRBV15 and TRBJ1-1; no definite D call. This CDR3 is built from 11 residues. From germline, CDR1 is LNHNV and CDR2 YYDKDF (reference sequence). V lost 1 base and J lost 6, with 3 bases in between. CDR3 nucleotides: TGTGCCACCAGCAGAGGGGCTGAAGCTTTCTTT. This gives the protein CATSRGAEAFF.

The chain employs TRBV28 and TRBJ1-4, with 8 bases aligning to TRBD1. The CDR3 runs to 15 residues. From germline, CDR1 is MDHEN and CDR2 SYDVKM. Unmatched junction bases numbered 7, after V lost 5 bases and J lost 5 bases. The CDR3 DNA sequence: TGTGCCAGCAGTGCTTCCGGGACAGGCAATGAAAAACTGTTTTTT. Its translation: CASSASGTGNEKLFF.

This clone was seen more than once but under ten times. The gene calls are TRBV7-9 and TRBJ1-1; D not resolved. CDR3 length equals 13 residues. V lost 5 bases and J 1 base, leaving 8 bases between the germline ends. Germline V gene sequence: CDR1 SEHNR, CDR2 FQNEAQ (reference sequence). The CDR3: CASSPFTNTEAFF. CDR3 DNA: TGTGCCAGCAGCCCCTTCACGAACACTGAAGCTTTCTTT. The whole variable domain, remainder taken from reference TRBV7-9 and TRBJ1-1, is DTGVSQNPRHKITKRGQNVTFRCDPISEHNRLYWYRQTLGQGPEFLTYFQNEAQLEKSRLLSDRFSAERPKGSFSTLEIQRTEQGDSAMYLCASSPFTNTEAFFGQGTRLTVV.

The CDR3 spells CASSLDVGPDTQYF. DNA of the CDR3: TGTGCCAGCAGCTTAGATGTGGGCCCAGATACGCAGTATTTT. The V and J genes are TRBV11-2 and TRBJ2-3, with unresolved D. The CDR3 consists of 14 residues. Trimming cost V 0 bases and J 4 bases, with 8 bases left between them. Per the germline V gene, CDR1 is SGHAT and CDR2 is FQNNGV.

V usage is TRBV30 and J usage is TRBJ1-1; 7 bases line up with TRBD1. The CDR3 consists of 11 residues. Per germline, CDR1 GTSNPN and CDR2 SVGIG (reference sequence). V lost 8 bases to trimming and J lost 6 bases; unmatched junction nucleotides: 6. Written as DNA, the CDR3 is TGTGCCGGGGACAGAAGGGCTGAAGCTTTCTTT. Protein product: CAGDRRAEAFF.

The V and J genes are TRBV2 and TRBJ2-5; D possibly corresponds to TRBD2 (7 bases). Trimming stripped 8 bases from V and 7 bases from J, with 17 bases between. The CDR3 has 13 amino acids. The V gene's germline CDR1 is SNHLY and CDR2 FYNNEI. CDR3 residues: CASGAGGPVTQYF. The CDR3 nucleotides are TGTGCCAGCGGGGCCGGGGGGCCTGTGACCCAGTACTTC. The full variable domain, rest sourced from reference TRBV2 and TRBJ2-5, is EPEVTQTPSHQVTQMGQEVILRCVPISNHLYFYWYRQILGQKVEFLVSFYNNEISEKSEIFDDQFSVERPDGSNFTLKIRSTKLEDSAMYFCASGAGGPVTQYFGPGTRLLVL.

The sample holds a few counts of this clone. The rearrangement uses TRBV3-1 (or the pseudogene TRBV3-2) and TRBJ2-7; 9 bases are shared with TRBD2. Looked up from germline, CDR1 is LGHDT and CDR2 is YNNKEL (reference sequence). This CDR3 contains 19 residues. V lost 4 bases, J lost 1 base, and 17 bases stayed unmatched. The CDR3 DNA follows: TGTGCCAGCAGCCGGAGAAGGGCTAGCGGGGACGGAATTTCCTACGAGCAGTACTTC. Translating gives CASSRRRASGDGISYEQYF.

This CDR3 reads CAWTGSRYEQYF. CDR3 DNA sequence: TGTGCCTGGACGGGGTCACGCTACGAGCAGTACTTC. The genes are TRBV30 and TRBJ2-7, with a possible D match to TRBD2 (5 bases). In germline, CDR1 is GTSNPN, CDR2 SVGIG (reference sequence). Between the trimmed V and J ends, which lost 4 bases and 3 bases, there was a span of 10 bases. The CDR3 is 12 amino acids.

CDR3 region: CASSPPGRTEAFF. The CDR3 bases are TGCGCCAGCAGCCCGCCGGGCAGAACTGAAGCTTTCTTT. J is TRBJ1-1 and V is TRBV5-1, with D unresolved. This CDR3 region has 13 residues. V lost 4 bases to trimming and J lost 5 bases, with 12 bases between them. From germline, CDR1 is SGHRS and CDR2 YFSETQ. The variable domain in full, completed from reference TRBV5-1 and TRBJ1-1, reads KAGVTQTPRYLIKTRGQQVTLSCSPISGHRSVSWYQQTPGQGLQFLFEYFSETQRNKGNFPGRFSGRQFSNSRSEMNVSTLELGDSALYLCASSPPGRTEAFFGQGTRLTVV.

The genes are TRBV28 and TRBJ2-7; no firm D call. V was shortened by 6 bases and J by 11 bases, with 20 bases between the two germline ends. This CDR3 spans 13 amino acids. The germline CDR1 and CDR2 sequences are MDHEN and SYDVKM. The CDR3, as DNA: TGTGCCAGCAGGGTTTCAGGACGGCAAACGGAGTACTTC. This encodes CASRVSGRQTEYF.

The chain recombines TRBV30 with TRBJ2-1, with D uncertain. Germline V gene data show CDR1 as GTSNPN and CDR2 as SVGIG (reference sequence). V lost 0 bases to trimming and J lost 0 bases, with 6 bases between them. The CDR3 has 14 amino acids. As DNA, the CDR3 is TGTGCCTGGAGTGTACCCCCCTCCTACAATGAGCAGTTCTTC. It codes for CAWSVPPSYNEQFF.

The chain combines TRBV5-1 with TRBJ1-3; no clear D. The V and J ends lost 4 bases and 0 bases respectively, with 11 bases between them. Germline V CDR1 and CDR2: SGHRS, YFSETQ. The CDR3 totals 15 residues. The CDR3 loop reads CASSLGLDSGNTIYF. DNA for the CDR3: TGCGCCAGCAGCCTAGGACTCGACTCTGGAAACACCATATATTTT. The full variable domain, its missing parts supplied by reference TRBV5-1 and TRBJ1-3, is KAGVTQTPRYLIKTRGQQVTLSCSPISGHRSVSWYQQTPGQGLQFLFEYFSETQRNKGNFPGRFSGRQFSNSRSEMNVSTLELGDSALYLCASSLGLDSGNTIYFGEGSWLTVV.

V is TRBV19 and J is TRBJ2-2; D not resolved. Deletions cut 7 bases from V and 4 bases from J, with 16 bases between. From germline, CDR1 is LNHDA and CDR2 SQIVND (reference sequence). This CDR3 is 15 amino acids long. The CDR3, as DNA: TGTGCCAGTAAGGTTCCCAGTTCGGTCACCGGGGAGCTGTTTTTT. It translates to CASKVPSSVTGELFF.

The chain recombines TRBV4-2 with TRBJ2-3; TRBD2 aligns across 8 bases. CDR1 and CDR2 (germline): LGHNA, YNFKEQ. There are 16 residues in the CDR3. The ends lost 0 bases at V and 4 bases at J; junction bases unmatched: 6. CDR3 in amino acids: CASSQEKRGSADTQYF. In nucleotides, the CDR3 is TGTGCCAGCAGCCAAGAGAAGCGGGGGAGCGCAGATACGCAGTATTTT.

CDR3 coding DNA: TGTGCCAGCAGCCTCGCCGGGACAGGGAATGCAGATACGCAGTATTTT. Its translation: CASSLAGTGNADTQYF. The chain employs TRBV7-9 and TRBJ2-3; the match to TRBD1 covers 9 bases. The germline CDR1 and CDR2 sequences are SEHNR and FQNEAQ (reference sequence). CDR3 length: 16 amino acids. Unmatched junction bases numbered 10, after V lost 5 bases and J lost 4 bases. Drawing the rest from reference TRBV7-9 and TRBJ2-3, the complete variable domain is DTGVSQNPRHKITKRGQNVTFRCDPISEHNRLYWYRQTLGQGPEFLTYFQNEAQLEKSRLLSDRFSAERPKGSFSTLEIQRTEQGDSAMYLCASSLAGTGNADTQYFGPGTRLTVL.

A remark on this clone: Different DNA sequences within this sample yield the same CDR3. The gene calls are TRBV19 and TRBJ2-6; D not resolved. V was trimmed by 6 bases and J by 1 base, leaving 4 bases between them. Germline V CDR1 and CDR2: LNHDA, SQIVND (reference sequence). This CDR3 is built from 13 residues. CDR3 coding DNA: TGTGCCAGTAGGACGTCTGGGGCCAACGTCCTGACTTTC. As protein: CASRTSGANVLTF.

The J gene is TRBJ2-3, the V gene TRBV3-1 (or the pseudogene TRBV3-2); the match to TRBD2 covers 11 bases. This CDR3 has 16 amino acids. Germline trimming cut 4 bases from V and 6 bases from J; bases unmatched to any gene: 9. CDR1 is LGHDT and CDR2 is YNNKEL in the germline V gene (reference sequence). The CDR3 is CASSLSPSGGLDTQYF. The CDR3 DNA follows: TGTGCCAGCAGCCTTAGTCCTAGCGGGGGGCTGGATACGCAGTATTTT.

V usage is TRBV9 and J usage is TRBJ2-3; TRBD2 aligns across 8 bases. Germline V gene data show CDR1 as SGDLS and CDR2 as YYNGEE. The junction had 5 bases not matched to a gene; V was cut back by 1 base and J by 1 base. The CDR3 consists of 16 residues. The chain's CDR3 is CASSVFLAGGTDTQYF. The DNA for the CDR3 is TGTGCCAGCAGCGTATTCCTAGCGGGCGGCACAGATACGCAGTATTTT.

J is TRBJ1-1 and V is TRBV9; a weak D match, TRBD1 (6 bases). The ends were cut back, 3 bases at V and 0 bases at J, with 12 bases in the middle. The CDR3 has 15 amino acids. Germline V lookup: CDR1 SGDLS, CDR2 YYNGEE. This CDR3 reads CASSATGHVNTEAFF. CDR3 nucleotides: TGTGCCAGCAGCGCCACGGGACACGTGAACACTGAAGCTTTCTTT. Drawing the rest from reference TRBV9 and TRBJ1-1, the complete variable domain is DSGVTQTPKHLITATGQRVTLRCSPRSGDLSVYWYQQSLDQGLQFLIQYYNGEERAKGNILERFSAQQFPDLHSELNLSSLELGDSALYFCASSATGHVNTEAFFGQGTRLTVV.

This chain uses TRBV18 with TRBJ1-4; 7 bases are shared with TRBD1. This CDR3 is 17 amino acids long. Germline trimming cut 6 bases from V and 0 bases from J; bases unmatched to any gene: 10. Germline CDR1 and CDR2: KGHSH and LQKENI. The CDR3 sequence: CASSPGGTVATNEKLFF. The CDR3 DNA sequence: TGTGCCAGCTCCCCAGGGGGGACGGTGGCAACTAATGAAAAACTGTTTTTT.

The chain couples TRBV2 to TRBJ2-5; D remains ambiguous. V was shortened by 8 bases and J by 5 bases, with 12 bases between the two germline ends. The germline V gene has CDR1 SNHLY and CDR2 FYNNEI. This CDR3 contains 12 residues. The DNA for the CDR3 is TGTGCCAGCTTGGAACTGGGTGAGACCCAGTACTTC. This codes for CASLELGETQYF.

The rearrangement uses TRBV3-1 (or the pseudogene TRBV3-2) and TRBJ2-3, with 7 bases fitting TRBD2. CDR3 length: 16 amino acids. Germline lookup yields CDR1 LGHDT and CDR2 YNNKEL (reference sequence). V shed 0 bases and J 3 bases; nucleotides not matched to a gene: 6. CDR3 in DNA: TGTGCCAGCAGCCAAGATGGGGGGGGGAAAACAGATACGCAGTATTTT. This translates into CASSQDGGGKTDTQYF.

CDR3: CASSPDYQPQHF. For the CDR3, the DNA is TGTGCCAGCAGCCCAGATTATCAGCCCCAGCATTTT. V gene TRBV7-9 combines with J gene TRBJ1-5, with D uncertain. Germline CDR1 reads SEHNR; CDR2 reads FQNEAQ (reference sequence). V gave up 5 bases and J gave up 5 bases, with 7 bases separating them. The CDR3 is made up of 12 amino acids.